This TCR beta chain was recovered during a study of blood T cell repertoires in COVID-19. At the level of the study: COVID-19 samples, acute and convalescent, were from the United States, Italy and Spain.

Germline values: CDR1 SGHVS, CDR2 FNYEAQ. This CDR3 region has 16 residues. V dropped 1 base and J dropped 2 bases, with 9 bases sitting between them. Measured with immunoSEQ multiplex PCR; TCRdb has only the in-frame clones, and not every one. The table lists 95,000 or so clones, approximately 85% of them singletons. The chain employs TRBV7-6 and TRBJ2-6, with D possibly TRBD2 on 5 matching bases. The sequencing sample was made of peripheral blood. The clonotype was recovered from a woman at least 80 years old with active or convalescent COVID-19. CDR3 DNA sequence: TGTGCCAGCAGCTTAGGGGCCGGGGCTGGGGCCAACGTCCTGACTTTC. Encoded protein: CASSLGAGAGANVLTF.